Below are 9 T cell receptor beta chains sequenced from a single sample in a study of blood T cell repertoires in COVID-19. Data came from immunoSEQ multiplex PCR; TCRdb stores just in-frame clones and leaves some out. Of 30,000 to 45,000 clones in the sample, around 80% were seen once. Sequenced input: peripheral blood. The source is a man between 60 and 75 years old with acute or convalescent COVID-19.

The chain combines TRBV19 with TRBJ1-2; the D is unclear. With 3 bases removed from V and 5 bases from J, the gap between germline ends came to 10 bases. In germline, CDR1 is LNHDA, CDR2 SQIVND (reference sequence). This CDR3 has 13 residues. The CDR3 here is CASSMNSLYGYTF. Here the CDR3 DNA reads TGTGCCAGTAGTATGAACAGCTTATATGGCTACACCTTC. The full variable domain, with the rest looked up from reference TRBV19 and TRBJ1-2, is DGGITQSPKYLFRKEGQNVTLSCEQNLNHDAMYWYRQDPGQGLRLIYYSQIVNDFQKGDIAEGYSVSREKKESFPLTVTSAQKNPTAFYLCASSMNSLYGYTFGSGTRLTVV.

J is TRBJ1-5 and V is TRBV28; a possible D gene is TRBD1 (6 bases). The germline V gene has CDR1 MDHEN and CDR2 SYDVKM. V dropped 6 bases and J dropped 0 bases, with 9 bases sitting between them. The CDR3 length is 14 residues. The CDR3 protein is CASRGANSNQPQHF. CDR3 sequence (DNA): TGTGCCAGCAGGGGGGCTAATAGCAATCAGCCCCAGCATTTT. Full variable domain (missing parts from reference TRBV28 and TRBJ1-5): DVKVTQSSRYLVKRTGEKVFLECVQDMDHENMFWYRQDPGLGLRLIYFSYDVKMKEKGDIPEGYSVSREKKERFSLILESASTNQTSMYLCASRGANSNQPQHFGDGTRLSIL.

The chain recombines TRBV3-1 (or the pseudogene TRBV3-2) with TRBJ2-7, with 8 nucleotides matching TRBD1. There are 16 residues in the CDR3. Unmatched junction bases numbered 8, after V lost 0 bases and J lost 4 bases. The germline gives CDR1 LGHDT, CDR2 YNNKEL (reference sequence). The CDR3 loop is CASSQDRSQGEYEQYF. Written as DNA, the CDR3 is TGTGCCAGCAGCCAAGATCGGTCACAGGGGGAGTACGAGCAGTACTTC.

This clone appeared once. This rearrangement joins TRBV5-1 to TRBJ2-1; 7 nucleotides agree with TRBD1. This CDR3 has 13 residues. Germline values: CDR1 SGHRS, CDR2 YFSETQ. V gave up 4 bases and J gave up 5 bases; unmatched junction bases: 3. This CDR3 reads CASSLQGNNEQFF. CDR3 bases: TGCGCCAGCAGCCTACAGGGGAACAATGAGCAGTTCTTC.

The chain carries TRBV11-3 and TRBJ2-3; a weak D match, TRBD1 (6 bases). Germline V CDR1 and CDR2: SGHNT, YENEEA. The length of the CDR3 is 13 residues. The ends were cut back, 4 bases at V and 6 bases at J, with 11 bases in the middle. CDR3 in amino acids: CASSYAGADTQYF. In DNA form, the CDR3 reads TGTGCCAGCAGCTATGCAGGGGCGGATACGCAGTATTTT.

This clone showed up just once. The genes are TRBV14 and TRBJ2-5; 7 bases align to TRBD1. The CDR3 consists of 17 residues. Germline V gene lookup returns CDR1 SGHDN and CDR2 FVKESK. After removal of 1 base from V and 4 bases from J, the junction contained 12 bases not matched to a gene. The CDR3 here is CASSQGFGAGGRETQYF. The CDR3 nucleotides read TGTGCCAGCAGCCAAGGTTTCGGGGCAGGGGGAAGAGAGACCCAGTACTTC.

This chain joins TRBV24-1 and TRBJ2-7; possibly TRBD1 for D (6 bases). V was shortened by 5 bases and J by 0 bases, with 13 bases between the two germline ends. From germline, CDR1 is KGHDR and CDR2 SFDVKD. The CDR3 consists of 15 residues. The CDR3 spells CATSALDRGSYEQYF. The DNA for the CDR3 is TGTGCCACCAGTGCCCTGGACAGAGGCTCCTACGAGCAGTACTTC.

The chain uses TRBV5-6 and TRBJ1-2; TRBD1 aligns across 7 bases. Losses at the gene ends were 3 bases for V and 5 bases for J; bases not matched to a gene: 4. CDR3 size: 13 residues. The germline gives CDR1 SGHDT, CDR2 YYEEEE. The CDR3 protein is CASSSDRWYGYTF. CDR3 bases: TGTGCCAGCAGCTCGGACAGGTGGTATGGCTACACCTTC. The whole variable domain, remainder taken from reference TRBV5-6 and TRBJ1-2, is DAGVTQSPTHLIKTRGQQVTLRCSPKSGHDTVSWYQQALGQGPQFIFQYYEEEERQRGNFPDRFSGHQFPNYSSELNVNALLLGDSALYLCASSSDRWYGYTFGSGTRLTVV.

This clone was counted a single time. The chain recombines TRBV19 with TRBJ2-6; D unclear. Germline values: CDR1 LNHDA, CDR2 SQIVND (reference sequence). The CDR3 loop spans 17 amino acids. Trimming removed 10 bases from V and 0 bases from J, with 19 bases in between. This CDR3 reads CATLRLPALSGANVLTF. The CDR3 DNA is TGTGCCACCTTGAGGTTGCCCGCCCTCTCTGGGGCCAACGTCCTGACTTTC.